The 17 T cell receptor beta chains listed next were all sequenced from one sample in a study of CD8+ T cells in alopecia areata listed by TCRdb under 2018. The sample's time point label is to be understood as: around 28 days on oral tofacitinib. The treatment or condition label on this specimen signifies: oral pan-JAK inhibitor, 5-10 mg twice daily. Lesional scalp punch biopsies and peripheral blood were collected from alopecia areata patients. To prepare the library, the immunoSEQ multiplex PCR assay was applied. RNA was extracted from all samples and reverse transcribed into cDNA, which served as template for TCR sequencing. The table was pulled from immuneACCESS by TCRdb, which kept in-frame rearrangements only. Such tables lose some clones; where checked, under half of the loss comes from unresolved V genes, and the rest has no known cause. This sample comprises 7,000 or so clones, 60% to 65% of them detected only once. The top ten hold about 13% of the sample.

The sample consisted of skin, taken at week 4, from a patient treated with tofacitinib. All receptors derive from a human donor with alopecia areata.

This clone was detected a few times. The V and J genes are TRBV29-1 and TRBJ2-5; tentative D call: TRBD2 (6 bases). The CDR3 sequence is 15 residues long. The germline gives CDR1 SQVTM, CDR2 ANQGSEA. Between the trimmed V and J ends, which lost 8 bases and 0 bases, there was a span of 19 bases. The CDR3 here is CSRGLPRTDQETQYF. CDR3 sequence (DNA): TGCAGCAGGGGACTCCCCAGAACAGACCAAGAGACCCAGTACTTC.

J is TRBJ1-1 and V is TRBV7-2; D unclear. CDR1 SGHTA and CDR2 FQGNSA come from the germline V gene. The ends were cut back, 4 bases at V and 1 base at J, with 13 bases in the middle. There are 15 residues in the CDR3. The CDR3 sequence is CASSSQLQTNTEAFF. For the CDR3, the DNA is TGTGCCAGCAGCTCCCAACTACAGACGAACACTGAAGCTTTCTTT.

The chain links TRBV7-8 to TRBJ2-7; D is undetermined. CDR3 length equals 17 residues. Germline V gene data show CDR1 as SGHVS and CDR2 as FQNEAQ. V shed 3 bases and J shed 0 bases, with 18 bases lying between them. The chain's CDR3 is CASSLLVAFSSSYEQYF. CDR3 nucleotides: TGTGCCAGCAGCTTGTTAGTCGCGTTCTCGAGCTCCTACGAGCAGTACTTC.

The rearrangement uses TRBV11-2 and TRBJ1-2, with 8 bases identical to TRBD1. Germline V gene lookup returns CDR1 SGHAT and CDR2 FQNNGV. This CDR3 is built from 16 residues. V lost 1 base to trimming and J lost 8 bases; unmatched junction nucleotides: 12. The CDR3 DNA sequence: TGTGCCAGCAGCTTAGGCCTCAGGGGGCTTGGCGGCGGCTACACCTTC. Residues: CASSLGLRGLGGGYTF.

This chain joins TRBV28 and TRBJ2-7, with TRBD1 matching over 9 bases. The CDR3 covers 16 residues. With V trimmed by 4 bases and J by 2 bases, 9 bases remained unmatched. CDR1 MDHEN and CDR2 SYDVKM come from the germline V gene. The CDR3 DNA sequence: TGTGCCAGCAGTTATCCCTGGGGACAGGGTGCCTACGAGCAGTACTTC. Translating it yields CASSYPWGQGAYEQYF. The whole variable domain, remainder taken from reference TRBV28 and TRBJ2-7, is DVKVTQSSRYLVKRTGEKVFLECVQDMDHENMFWYRQDPGLGLRLIYFSYDVKMKEKGDIPEGYSVSREKKERFSLILESASTNQTSMYLCASSYPWGQGAYEQYFGPGTRLTVT.

This clone was picked up a small number of times. This chain uses TRBV4-3 with TRBJ2-1; TRBD2 might be the D (5 bases). The germline V gene encodes CDR1 LGHNA and CDR2 YSLEER. Trimming took 4 bases from V and 0 from J, leaving 13 bases between them. The CDR3 totals 16 residues. The CDR3 reads CASSRGAGDSYNEQFF. The CDR3 DNA is TGCGCCAGCAGCCGTGGCGCGGGTGACTCCTACAATGAGCAGTTCTTC.

The V and J genes are TRBV9 and TRBJ1-3; no firm D call. The CDR3 sequence is 14 residues long. Trimming removed 1 base at V and 0 bases at J, with 5 bases between. Germline V gene sequence: CDR1 SGDLS, CDR2 YYNGEE. Here the CDR3 reads CASSVPGSGNTIYF. CDR3 DNA: TGTGCCAGCAGCGTACCCGGCTCTGGAAACACCATATATTTT.

A single count supports this clone. Here the CDR3 reads CASSLGLAGDRDTQYF. CDR3 in DNA: TGTGCCAGCAGCTTAGGACTAGCGGGAGATAGAGATACGCAGTATTTT. The chain has TRBV7-9 and TRBJ2-3; TRBD2 matches 12 bases. V was pared by 1 base and J by 5 bases, with 4 bases of the junction left unmatched. The CDR3 runs to 16 residues. Germline V gene lookup returns CDR1 SEHNR and CDR2 FQNEAQ (reference sequence).

V usage is TRBV6-6 and J usage is TRBJ1-2; 8 bases match TRBD1. Germline-derived CDR1 and CDR2 are MNHNY and SVGAGI (reference sequence). This CDR3 has 12 residues. The V segment lost 6 bases and the J segment 4 bases; nucleotides outside the gene matches: 1. The CDR3 sequence: CASRGQGYGYTF. Written as DNA, the CDR3 is TGTGCCAGCAGAGGACAGGGCTATGGCTACACCTTC.

This rearrangement joins TRBV19 to TRBJ2-1, with 8 bases aligning to TRBD2. Germline lookup yields CDR1 LNHDA and CDR2 SQIVND (reference sequence). V was pared by 3 bases and J by 2 bases, with 6 bases of the junction left unmatched. The CDR3 consists of 16 residues. The DNA for the CDR3 is TGTGCCAGTAGTATCGGTGCCGGGAGGGCCTACAATGAGCAGTTCTTC. This gives the protein CASSIGAGRAYNEQFF.

The chain employs TRBV10-3 and TRBJ2-5; weak D call: TRBD2 (7 bases). Germline V gene lookup returns CDR1 ENHRY and CDR2 SYGVKD. The CDR3 consists of 18 residues. Trimming left V 6 bases short and J 3 bases short, with 26 bases between. The CDR3 here is CAIRGAIGGGTLKETQYF. CDR3 in DNA: TGTGCCATCAGGGGGGCCATCGGGGGAGGGACCCTGAAAGAGACCCAGTACTTC.

This clone is hyperexpanded by share. This chain connects TRBV28 to TRBJ2-3; D is uncertain. The V gene's germline CDR1 is MDHEN and CDR2 SYDVKM. Deletions cut 5 bases from V and 2 bases from J, with 11 bases between. There are 14 residues in the CDR3. The CDR3 is CASSPMGNTDTQYF. The CDR3 DNA reads TGTGCCAGCAGTCCGATGGGCAACACAGATACGCAGTATTTT.

The rearrangement links TRBV7-9 to TRBJ2-7; 7 bases line up with TRBD1. This CDR3 contains 16 residues. CDR1 is SEHNR, CDR2 FQNEAQ, per germline (reference sequence). J was trimmed by 2 bases and V by 4 bases; bases with no gene match: 11. The CDR3 loop reads CASSSGTDSTPYEQYF. The CDR3, as DNA: TGTGCCAGCAGCTCCGGGACAGACAGCACCCCCTACGAGCAGTACTTC.

This clone was observed once. V and J are TRBV7-9 and TRBJ2-3; D possibly corresponds to TRBD2 (6 bases). Germline V gene sequence: CDR1 SEHNR, CDR2 FQNEAQ (reference sequence). This CDR3 is built from 17 residues. V was trimmed by 3 bases and J by 4 bases, leaving 20 bases between them. CDR3 sequence (DNA): TGTGCCAGCAGCTTCCCGGGGGAACTTTTCGGCGCAGATACGCAGTATTTT. It encodes CASSFPGELFGADTQYF.

The chain links TRBV28 to TRBJ2-7; D unresolved. Per germline, CDR1 MDHEN and CDR2 SYDVKM. Between the trimmed V and J ends, which lost 3 bases and 2 bases, there was a span of 8 bases. CDR3 length equals 13 residues. For the CDR3, the DNA is TGTGCCAGCAGTTTGAGAGAGGCCTACGAGCAGTACTTC. Translated, it gives CASSLREAYEQYF.

The CDR3 DNA reads TGTGCCAGCAGCCGGACTAGCGGGACCACCGGGGAGCTGTTTTTT. This codes for CASSRTSGTTGELFF. The chain couples TRBV7-5 to TRBJ2-2; TRBD2 reflects the table's D call only, with no check against the DNA. TRBV7-5 is tagged as a pseudogene. This CDR3 is built from 15 residues.

This clone is labeled as large. The chain recombines TRBV28 with TRBJ1-1; the D gene is possibly TRBD1 (5 bases). The CDR3 totals 15 residues. V was pared by 5 bases and J by 3 bases, with 16 bases between. CDR1 is MDHEN and CDR2 is SYDVKM in the germline V gene. The DNA of the CDR3 is TGTGCCAGCAGTCTTCAACGGGGGATATACACTGAAGCTTTCTTT. This gives the protein CASSLQRGIYTEAFF.